This TCR beta chain appears in the sequencing data of a study of T-cell reconstitution after alpha-beta-depleted transplantation in children. Study results and limitations: Newly produced T cells mostly provided counts and TCRbeta diversity after one year, as hyperexpanded clones declined.

Unique molecular identifiers were incorporated into the prepared TCRbeta library. A single record per CDR3 protein comes from TCRdb applying MiXCR to the PCR reads. The top ten clones hold approximately 9.6% of a sample with some 300,000 distinct CDR3 sequences, less than 9.5% of them seen once. In its sample, this clonotype was seen a few times. Its specificity is not known. Germline V CDR1 and CDR2: MDHEN, SYDVKM. There are 14 residues in the CDR3. Trimming left V 7 bases short and J 0 bases short, with 7 bases between. The source was peripheral blood, collected 360 days after TCRalphabeta/CD19-depleted stem cell transplant. This sequence joins TRBV28 and TRBJ1-6; no reliable D call. This sequence originates from a female patient between 2 and 15 years old who had a stem cell transplant for Fanconi anemia, so the T cells may come from the graft donor. DNA for the CDR3: TGTGCCAGCATAGCCAGCTCCTATAATTCACCCCTCCACTTT. Its translation is CASIASSYNSPLHF. Variable domain in full (rest from reference TRBV28 and TRBJ1-6): DVKVTQSSRYLVKRTGEKVFLECVQDMDHENMFWYRQDPGLGLRLIYFSYDVKMKEKGDIPEGYSVSREKKERFSLILESASTNQTSMYLCASIASSYNSPLHFGNGTRLTVT.